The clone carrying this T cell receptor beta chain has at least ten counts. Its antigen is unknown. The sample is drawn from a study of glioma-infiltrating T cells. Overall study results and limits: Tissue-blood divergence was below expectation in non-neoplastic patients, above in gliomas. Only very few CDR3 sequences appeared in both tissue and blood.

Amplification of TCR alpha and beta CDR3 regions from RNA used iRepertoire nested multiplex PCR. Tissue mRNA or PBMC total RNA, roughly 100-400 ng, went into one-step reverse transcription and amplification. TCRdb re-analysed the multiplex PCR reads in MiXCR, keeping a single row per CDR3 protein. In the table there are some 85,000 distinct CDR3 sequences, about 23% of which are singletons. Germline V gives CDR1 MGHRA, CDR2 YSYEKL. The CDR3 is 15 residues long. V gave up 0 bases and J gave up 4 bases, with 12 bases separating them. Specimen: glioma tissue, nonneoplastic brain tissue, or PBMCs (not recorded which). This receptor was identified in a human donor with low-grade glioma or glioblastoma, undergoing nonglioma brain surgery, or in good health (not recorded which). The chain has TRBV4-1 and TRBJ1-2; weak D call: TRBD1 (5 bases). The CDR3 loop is CASSQDTAGVYGYTF. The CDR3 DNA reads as TGCGCCAGCAGCCAAGATACCGCGGGGGTCTATGGCTACACCTTC.